One and the same sample provided the 25 T cell receptor beta chains below, sequenced in a study of immune heterogeneity within non-small cell lung tumors. TCR beta CDR3 amplification used multiplex PCR with 32 V and 13 J primers. One entry per CDR3 protein results from TCRdb running MiXCR on the multiplex PCR reads. The data hold 9,500 to 12,000 distinct CDR3 sequences, with approximately 21% observed a single time. Template came from bulk tumor genomic DNA, at 550 to 700 ng per sample. Several biopsies per primary tumor, spaced far apart, were taken during surgery. Surgery that was curative in intent was performed on patients with untreated, newly diagnosed non-small cell lung cancer. Sequencing was done on a sample of lung tumor tissue. These receptors all stem from a man between 60 and 75 years old with non-small cell lung cancer.

About this clonotype itself: This may stem from a read error, because a much larger clone lies one nucleotide away. The chain links TRBV12-3 or TRBV12-4 to TRBJ2-5; 7 bases fit TRBD2. The CDR3 extends over 14 amino acids. J gave up 8 bases and V 4 bases, and 10 bases lay outside the gene matches. The CDR3 DNA sequence: TGTGCCAGCAGTTCTCGGAACGGGGGGAATACCCAGTACTTC. Its protein product is CASSSRNGGNTQYF.

The CDR3 here is CSARPPNLVFF. In DNA, the CDR3 is TGCAGTGCTAGACCCCCCAATTTGGTTTTCTTT. The V gene is TRBV20-1, the J gene TRBJ1-1, with D unclear. Germline-derived CDR1 and CDR2 are DFQATT and SNEGSKA (reference sequence). This CDR3 region has 11 residues. The V end was cut by 2 bases, the J end by 13 bases, with 14 bases between.

The V and J genes are TRBV28 and TRBJ2-3; 11 positions agree with TRBD2. Germline CDR1 is MDHEN and CDR2 is SYDVKM. The CDR3 is 18 residues long. The ends lost 3 bases at V and 1 base at J; junction bases unmatched: 9. The DNA for the CDR3 is TGTGCCAGCAGTTTTGTTAGCGGGAGGGCCGGGGGCACAGATACGCAGTATTTT. It is translated as CASSFVSGRAGGTDTQYF.

In its sample, this clonotype was seen many times. CDR3 DNA sequence: TGTGCCAGCAGCTCCCACCGGGACATCTCCTACGAGCAGTACTTC. Residues: CASSSHRDISYEQYF. The chain has TRBV11-3 and TRBJ2-7, with D maybe TRBD1 (6 bases). Germline loops: CDR1 SGHNT, CDR2 YENEEA. V dropped 4 bases and J dropped 0 bases, with 13 bases sitting between them. The CDR3 is 15 amino acids.

This chain joins TRBV11-3 and TRBJ1-2; 11 bases align to TRBD1. J was trimmed by 8 bases and V by 5 bases; bases with no gene match: 7. The CDR3 length is 14 residues. Germline V CDR1 and CDR2: SGHNT, YENEEA. The CDR3 sequence: CASSTGQGAWGYTF. CDR3 DNA sequence: TGTGCCAGCAGCACCGGACAGGGGGCTTGGGGCTACACCTTC.

This clonotype is deemed medium-sized. This chain uses TRBV27 with TRBJ1-2; 7 bases line up with TRBD1. Unmatched junction bases numbered 10, after V lost 1 base and J lost 5 bases. The CDR3 totals 16 residues. Germline lookup yields CDR1 MNHEY and CDR2 SMNVEV (reference sequence). The DNA for the CDR3 is TGTGCCAGCAGTTTATATTACAGGGGCAATTCTTATGGCTACACCTTC. The encoded protein is CASSLYYRGNSYGYTF.

This clonotype ranks as medium-sized. This chain connects TRBV5-4 to TRBJ2-7; the D is unclear. The CDR3 length is 13 residues. Trimming left V 10 bases short and J 0 bases short, with 14 bases between. From germline, CDR1 is SGHNT and CDR2 YYREEE (reference sequence). The CDR3 spells CASTDHNSYEQYF. CDR3 sequence (DNA): TGTGCCTCCACGGACCATAACTCCTACGAGCAGTACTTC.

About this clonotype itself: A read error may be the cause here, since a much bigger clone is one base away. The chain links TRBV24-1 to TRBJ2-3; 8 nucleotides match TRBD1. CDR3 length: 17 amino acids. The germline gives CDR1 KGHDR, CDR2 SFDVKD. This chain's CDR3 is CTTSENGQGTLTGTQYF. CDR3 sequence (DNA): TGTACCACCAGTGAAAATGGACAGGGCACACTCACGGGTACGCAGTATTTT.

This clonotype has at least ten counts. The rearrangement links TRBV6-4 to TRBJ2-7; D is unresolved. Trimming cost V 0 bases and J 0 bases, with 9 bases left between them. This CDR3 comprises 15 residues. Germline V gives CDR1 MRHNA, CDR2 SNTAGT. CDR3 in amino acids: CASSDSWARSYEQYF. The CDR3 coding sequence is TGTGCCAGCAGTGACTCGTGGGCGCGCTCCTACGAGCAGTACTTC.

This clonotype is deemed medium-sized. The genes are TRBV2 and TRBJ2-7; D might be TRBD1 (5 bases). V lost 8 bases to trimming and J lost 1 base, with 18 bases between them. The germline V gene encodes CDR1 SNHLY and CDR2 FYNNEI. This CDR3 contains 15 residues. Here the CDR3 DNA reads TGTGCCAGCGGGGCTACAGGAGCGACGTCCTACGAGCAGTACTTC. Its translation is CASGATGATSYEQYF.

Regarding this clonotype: A much larger clone lies a single base off, so this may be a read error. The chain joins TRBV30 to TRBJ1-2, with D unclear. V was pared by 0 bases and J by 4 bases, with 12 bases between. Germline loops: CDR1 GTSNPN, CDR2 SVGIG (reference sequence). CDR3 size: 14 residues. CDR3 DNA sequence: TGTGCCTGGAGTGTTCAGGCTCTACCCTATGGCTACACCTTC. This codes for CAWSVQALPYGYTF.

This clonotype was observed a few times. V and J are TRBV29-1 and TRBJ2-3, with 7 bases matching TRBD2. V lost 8 bases to trimming and J lost 4 bases; unmatched junction nucleotides: 15. The length of the CDR3 is 15 residues. Looked up from germline, CDR1 is SQVTM and CDR2 is ANQGSEA. The CDR3 nucleotides are TGCAGCACAAGCCCCCTAGCGGCTCAGGCAGATACGCAGTATTTT. This sequence encodes CSTSPLAAQADTQYF.

CDR3: CASSPRANQPQHF. The CDR3, as DNA: TGTGCCAGCTCACCGCGGGCCAATCAGCCCCAGCATTTT. V and J are TRBV18 and TRBJ1-5; D is ambiguous. The length of the CDR3 is 13 residues. V dropped 3 bases and J dropped 3 bases, with 6 bases sitting between them. Germline V gene data show CDR1 as KGHSH and CDR2 as LQKENI.

This clonotype is labeled medium-sized. The chain employs TRBV15 and TRBJ1-3; the D is unclear. This CDR3 comprises 16 residues. The V gene lost 5 bases and the J gene lost 0 bases, with 14 bases spanning the gap. Germline CDR1 and CDR2: LNHNV and YYDKDF (reference sequence). This chain's CDR3 is CATSRGPSRSGNTIYF. CDR3 coding DNA: TGTGCCACCAGCCGAGGTCCCTCCCGCTCTGGAAACACCATATATTTT.

This clonotype is deemed medium-sized (0.01 to 0.1%). The V and J genes are TRBV6-2 or TRBV6-3 and TRBJ2-5, with a tentative D call TRBD1 (6 bases). Trimming left V 7 bases short and J 4 bases short, with 10 bases between. In germline, CDR1 is MNHEY, CDR2 SVGEGT. The CDR3 length is 12 residues. As DNA, the CDR3 is TGTGCCAGCAAGGCAGGGGTAGAGACCCAGTACTTC. It codes for CASKAGVETQYF.

This clonotype was seen a few times. This sequence joins TRBV6-5 and TRBJ1-1; tentatively, D is TRBD1 (5 bases). Germline V gene data show CDR1 as MNHEY and CDR2 as SVGAGI. The CDR3 runs 14 residues. The ends were cut back, 2 bases at V and 6 bases at J, with 13 bases in the middle. The CDR3 region has the DNA TGTGCCAGCAGTTACGGGGGGGTTTTATCTGAAGCTTTCTTT. Its translation: CASSYGGVLSEAFF.

This clonotype was counted at least ten times. The chain joins TRBV30 to TRBJ1-5; D gene uncertain. The CDR3 is made up of 14 amino acids. V was clipped by 2 bases and J by 2 bases, with 10 bases between them. Germline CDR1 is GTSNPN and CDR2 is SVGIG (reference sequence). In nucleotides, the CDR3 is TGTGCCTGGAGTCCAGGTGGGGGCAATCAGCCCCAGCATTTT. Translated, it gives CAWSPGGGNQPQHF.

By sample fraction, this clonotype is medium-sized (0.01 to 0.1%). The V call is TRBV18, the J call TRBJ2-7; 7 bases fit TRBD1. The CDR3 totals 13 residues. Germline V CDR1 and CDR2: KGHSH, LQKENI. V was clipped by 3 bases and J by 6 bases; unmatched bases: 5. The CDR3 bases are TGTGCCAGCTCACCGACAGGGCTGAGCGAGCAGTACTTC. Protein product: CASSPTGLSEQYF.

The CDR3 region is CAWSVRRLAGTYEQYF. Written as DNA, the CDR3 is TGTGCCTGGAGTGTACGACGGCTAGCGGGTACCTACGAGCAGTACTTC. This chain uses TRBV30 with TRBJ2-7; 8 bases map to TRBD2. Germline V gene sequence: CDR1 GTSNPN, CDR2 SVGIG (reference sequence). V shed 0 bases and J 2 bases; nucleotides not matched to a gene: 9. This CDR3 comprises 16 residues.

Sample share makes this clonotype medium-sized (0.01 to 0.1%). This sequence joins TRBV28 and TRBJ2-7, with no clear D. From germline, CDR1 is MDHEN and CDR2 SYDVKM. Trimming pared 4 bases from V and 1 base from J, leaving 5 bases between. There are 12 residues in the CDR3. CDR3 sequence: CASSWRSYEQYF. The CDR3 coding sequence is TGTGCCAGCAGTTGGCGGTCCTACGAGCAGTACTTC.

This clonotype was picked up many times. This chain joins TRBV7-9 and TRBJ2-3; D call uncertain. Germline lookup yields CDR1 SEHNR and CDR2 FQNEAQ (reference sequence). Trimming shortened V by 5 bases and J by 7 bases, and 16 bases separated the two germline ends. The CDR3 contains 14 residues. The CDR3 nucleotides are TGTGCCAGCAGCCGAGGACGGTCCGTAAATACGCAGTATTTT. This encodes CASSRGRSVNTQYF.

Comment on this clonotype: Relative to the germline gene, one junction end is altered; a read error may explain this. The chain couples TRBV27 to TRBJ2-3; D is ambiguous. From germline, CDR1 is MNHEY and CDR2 SMNVEV (reference sequence). CDR3 length: 13 residues. The CDR3 region is CASSFPPPDTRYF. DNA of the CDR3: TGTGCCAGCAGTTTCCCCCCCCCAGATACGCGGTATTTT.

This clonotype is termed medium-sized. The genes are TRBV5-1 and TRBJ2-7, with D possibly being TRBD1 or TRBD2 (5 bases each). This CDR3 has 14 amino acids. The V end lost 0 bases, the J end lost 9 bases, and 16 bases lay between the germline ends. Germline loops: CDR1 SGHRS, CDR2 YFSETQ. The CDR3 sequence: CASSLEVATGAQYF. Here the CDR3 DNA reads TGCGCCAGCAGCTTGGAAGTGGCTACCGGGGCGCAGTACTTC.

This clonotype is medium-sized. The chain has TRBV12-3 or TRBV12-4 and TRBJ2-7; D gene ambiguous. Between the trimmed V and J ends, which lost 5 bases and 5 bases, there was a span of 10 bases. The CDR3 is made up of 12 amino acids. The CDR3: CASSDSVDEQYF. CDR3 DNA sequence: TGTGCCAGCAGTGACTCGGTGGACGAGCAGTACTTC.

This clonotype was seen only a few times. This chain connects TRBV20-1 to TRBJ2-1; 14 bases fit TRBD2. The J segment lost 13 bases and the V segment lost 6 bases, leaving 11 bases of the junction unmatched. The CDR3 has 14 amino acids. Germline V gene data show CDR1 as DFQATT and CDR2 as SNEGSKA (reference sequence). CDR3 DNA: TGCAGTGCGGTTCCCGGGACTAGCGGGAGACTTCAGTTCTTC. It yields the protein CSAVPGTSGRLQFF.